Listed here are 32 T cell receptor beta chains from one sample, sequenced in a study of regulatory T cells in long-lasting Graves disease. HTBI primers from iRepertoire and Arm-PCR of CDR3 regions yielded the TCR beta libraries. Each CDR3 protein is one row after TCRdb ran MiXCR on the multiplex PCR reads. The sample shows some 320,000 distinct CDR3 sequences, 18% of them seen only once. Time point reported: newly diagnosed GD, antithyroid drugs for less than 3 months. Making the TCR library involved RNA that had been extracted from PBMCs. Sequenced material: peripheral blood mononuclear cells (PBMCs), taken at new diagnosis, from a patient treated with antithyroid drugs. These receptors were obtained from a female donor with Graves disease.

In this sample, this clonotype turned up many times. This chain links TRBV19 with TRBJ2-1; D is perhaps TRBD1 or TRBD2 (5 bases each). Per the germline V gene, CDR1 is LNHDA and CDR2 is SQIVND (reference sequence). V lost 5 bases and J 2 bases, leaving 13 bases between the germline ends. This CDR3 has 15 amino acids. CDR3 bases: TGTGCCAGTAGTCCTGGGACGCACACCTACAATGAGCAGTTCTTC. It encodes CASSPGTHTYNEQFF.

As concerns this clonotype: A much larger clone differs by one base, so this may be a read error. V usage is TRBV20-1 and J usage is TRBJ2-7; either TRBD1 or TRBD2 may supply D (5 bases each). Germline V gene data show CDR1 as DFQATT and CDR2 as SNEGSKA (reference sequence). This CDR3 comprises 13 residues. The CDR3 nucleotides are TGCAGTGCTACCAGCCCCGACGGGGACGAGCACTACTTC. Translation: CSATSPDGDEHYF.

This clonotype was detected ten times or more. The chain carries TRBV5-5 and TRBJ2-5; 7 bases are shared with TRBD1. This CDR3 is built from 15 residues. CDR1 is SGHKS, CDR2 YYEKEE, per germline (reference sequence). J was trimmed by 0 bases and V by 6 bases; bases with no gene match: 8. The chain's CDR3 is CASTISGTDQETQYF. CDR3 in DNA: TGTGCCAGCACCATATCTGGGACAGACCAAGAGACCCAGTACTTC.

This chain uses TRBV20-1 with TRBJ2-1, with 7 bases aligning to TRBD2. V lost 4 bases to trimming and J lost 8 bases; unmatched junction nucleotides: 17. The germline CDR1 and CDR2 sequences are DFQATT and SNEGSKA (reference sequence). The CDR3 extends over 16 amino acids. The chain's CDR3 is CSATAGILAVGDEQFF. For the CDR3, the DNA is TGCAGTGCTACAGCTGGGATCCTAGCGGTTGGGGATGAGCAGTTCTTC.

This clonotype appeared many times. This sequence joins TRBV20-1 and TRBJ2-1; 9 nucleotides align to TRBD1. The CDR3 consists of 14 residues. V lost 7 bases, J lost 8 bases, and 12 bases stayed unmatched. Looked up from germline, CDR1 is DFQATT and CDR2 is SNEGSKA (reference sequence). The CDR3 coding sequence is TGCAGTGTTCCGGGACAGGGTATAATCGATGAGCAGTTCTTC. Amino acids: CSVPGQGIIDEQFF.

At least ten counts were recorded for this clonotype. CDR3 amino acids: CASSTGLNGGPFSGYTF. Written as DNA, the CDR3 is TGTGCCAGTAGTACGGGGCTCAACGGGGGGCCGTTTAGCGGCTACACCTTC. The J gene is TRBJ1-2, the V gene TRBV19; TRBD1 is a possible D gene (6 bases). This CDR3 region has 17 residues. Germline V gives CDR1 LNHDA, CDR2 SQIVND (reference sequence). V lost 4 bases, J lost 8 bases, and 26 bases lay in between.

This clonotype was seen only a few times. The genes are TRBV20-1 and TRBJ2-3, with a weak D call TRBD2 (6 bases). CDR1 DFQATT and CDR2 SNEGSKA come from the germline V gene (reference sequence). V was pared by 1 base and J by 3 bases, with 14 bases between. CDR3 length: 15 amino acids. CDR3 loop: CSARGLRRATDTQYF. The CDR3 coding sequence is TGCAGTGCTAGAGGGCTCAGGAGGGCAACAGATACGCAGTATTTT.

There are many counts of this clonotype. This chain joins TRBV20-1 and TRBJ2-5; 12 nucleotides agree with TRBD2. V shed 3 bases and J 2 bases; nucleotides not matched to a gene: 7. This CDR3 contains 16 residues. Per germline, CDR1 DFQATT and CDR2 SNEGSKA (reference sequence). The CDR3 here is CSARGLAGGFQETQYF. CDR3 in DNA: TGCAGTGCTAGGGGGCTAGCGGGAGGGTTTCAAGAGACCCAGTACTTC.

The rearrangement joins TRBV7-9 to TRBJ2-5, with D possibly matching TRBD1 (5 bases). Per the germline V gene, CDR1 is SEHNR and CDR2 is FQNEAQ (reference sequence). Trimming took off 3 bases at V and 1 base at J, with 9 bases between the two ends. This CDR3 has 14 residues. CDR3 DNA sequence: TGTGCCAGCAGCTTGGGGCAGGCCCAAGAGACCCAGTACTTC. This encodes CASSLGQAQETQYF.

This clonotype was observed many times. The chain joins TRBV6-5 to TRBJ2-1, with TRBD2 identical over 8 bases. Losses at the gene ends were 2 bases for V and 7 bases for J; bases not matched to a gene: 1. The CDR3 spans 13 residues. Germline V lookup: CDR1 MNHEY, CDR2 SVGAGI. The CDR3, as DNA: TGTGCCAGCAGTTACCAGCGGGGGAATGAGCAGTTCTTC. Translating gives CASSYQRGNEQFF.

The chain employs TRBV7-9 and TRBJ2-1, with D possibly being TRBD1 or TRBD2 (6 bases each). Germline CDR1 SEHNR, CDR2 FQNEAQ (reference sequence). Trimming took 2 bases from V and 8 from J, leaving 16 bases between them. The CDR3 spans 15 residues. CDR3 DNA sequence: TGTGCCAGCAGCTTACGGGGGCTAGGGATTGATGAGCAGTTCTTC. Translating it yields CASSLRGLGIDEQFF. Based on the CDR3 plus reference TRBV7-9 and TRBJ2-1, the full variable domain is DTGVSQNPRHKITKRGQNVTFRCDPISEHNRLYWYRQTLGQGPEFLTYFQNEAQLEKSRLLSDRFSAERPKGSFSTLEIQRTEQGDSAMYLCASSLRGLGIDEQFFGPGTRLTVL.

The table lists this clonotype with many counts. V gene TRBV12-3 or TRBV12-4 combines with J gene TRBJ1-2, with 7 bases identical to TRBD1. The junction had 18 bases not matched to a gene; V was cut back by 6 bases and J by 8 bases. The CDR3 is 16 residues long. CDR3 sequence: CASSHTSTGVNGGYTF. The CDR3 nucleotides are TGTGCCAGCAGCCATACCTCTACAGGGGTAAATGGCGGCTACACCTTC.

This clonotype was counted at least ten times. The chain uses TRBV28 and TRBJ2-7; D perhaps matches TRBD1 (6 bases). Looked up from germline, CDR1 is MDHEN and CDR2 is SYDVKM. The CDR3 runs to 11 residues. V was pared by 8 bases and J by 3 bases, with 8 bases between. CDR3 nucleotide sequence: TGTGCCAGCTCAGGGGTCTACGAGCAGTACTTC. It codes for CASSGVYEQYF.

This clonotype was picked up many times. CDR3 sequence: CASSDQGNGYTF. As DNA, the CDR3 is TGTGCCAGCAGTGATCAGGGAAATGGCTACACCTTC. The rearrangement uses TRBV28 and TRBJ1-2; a weak D match, TRBD1 (5 bases). This CDR3 has 12 amino acids. Germline V CDR1 and CDR2: MDHEN, SYDVKM. V gave up 5 bases and J gave up 6 bases, with 10 bases separating them.

This clonotype has ten or more counts. This chain connects TRBV18 to TRBJ2-1, with 11 bases matching TRBD2. This CDR3 contains 15 residues. The J segment lost 8 bases and the V segment lost 3 bases, leaving 6 bases of the junction unmatched. Germline V gene lookup returns CDR1 KGHSH and CDR2 LQKENI. CDR3 amino acids: CASSPTSGSTYEQFF. In nucleotides, the CDR3 is TGTGCCAGCTCACCTACTAGCGGGAGTACCTATGAGCAGTTCTTC.

This clonotype has only one observation. An end of the junction differs from the germline gene, which may be a read error. The rearrangement links TRBV5-5 to TRBJ1-1; 7 bases line up with TRBD1. Germline CDR1 reads SGHKS; CDR2 reads YYEKEE (reference sequence). CDR3 length: 12 amino acids. The CDR3 sequence: CANSWAGGEAFF. The DNA for the CDR3 is TGTGCCAACAGCTGGGCAGGGGGTGAAGCTTTCTTT.

This clonotype has a count of ten or more. This chain uses TRBV7-2 with TRBJ2-7, with TRBD1 as a possible D gene (6 bases). The germline V and J ends were trimmed by 6 bases and 3 bases, with 12 bases remaining between them. This CDR3 contains 13 residues. Germline-derived CDR1 and CDR2 are SGHTA and FQGNSA. CDR3 nucleotide sequence: TGTGCCAGCAGGGGGGTGGACAGCTACGAGCAGTACTTC. Protein product: CASRGVDSYEQYF.

This clonotype was observed at least ten times. The J gene is TRBJ2-1, the V gene TRBV6-2 or TRBV6-3; tentative D call: TRBD2 (5 bases). Trimming removed 5 bases at V and 4 bases at J, with 9 bases between. Germline loops: CDR1 MNHEY, CDR2 SVGEGT. The CDR3 contains 13 residues. CDR3 loop: CASSEAEYNEQFF. In DNA, the CDR3 is TGTGCCAGCAGTGAAGCGGAGTACAATGAGCAGTTCTTC.

This clonotype was found once. The rearrangement joins TRBV4-1 to TRBJ1-4; no definite D call. The V end lost 0 bases, the J end lost 0 bases, and 17 bases lay between the germline ends. Looked up from germline, CDR1 is MGHRA and CDR2 is YSYEKL. The CDR3 has 19 amino acids. CDR3 nucleotides: TGCGCCAGCAGCCAAGATAGGTGGCAGCGAATGGCAACTAATGAAAAACTGTTTTTT. Its protein is CASSQDRWQRMATNEKLFF.

About this clonotype itself: A much bigger clone sits one base away, suggesting this may be a read error. The J gene is TRBJ1-1, the V gene TRBV29-1, with 11 bases that match TRBD1. V trimming: 7 bases; J trimming: 1 base; junction bases outside the gene matches: 8. Germline V lookup: CDR1 SQVTM, CDR2 ANQGSEA. The CDR3 runs 15 residues. For the CDR3, the DNA is TGCAGCGCCGCCGGACAGGGGGCAAGGAACACTGAAGCTTTCTTT. It is translated as CSAAGQGARNTEAFF.

This clonotype was observed many times. V is TRBV14 and J is TRBJ2-1, with a tentative D call TRBD2 (5 bases). The length of the CDR3 is 17 residues. The V and J ends lost 1 base and 9 bases respectively, with 22 bases between them. CDR1 and CDR2 (germline): SGHDN, FVKESK. In nucleotides, the CDR3 is TGTGCCAGCAGCCAAGTGGAATTTGCGCCTGGGAGAAGTGAGCAGTTCTTC. This codes for CASSQVEFAPGRSEQFF.

This clonotype was observed many times. The CDR3 does not end in the conserved phenylalanine or tryptophan, so this is likely a read error. No DNA is shown, since the ends of the CDR3 on it are uncertain; the CDR3 is the one TCRdb lists. This chain joins TRBV27 and TRBJ1-2; the table's D gene call, TRBD1, was not cross checked with the DNA. The CDR3 is 11 amino acids in total, end residues counted. Looked up from germline, CDR1 is MNHEY and CDR2 is SMNVEV (reference sequence). The CDR3 loop is CASSSPRPGTY.

This clonotype was picked up many times. The V gene is TRBV6-2 or TRBV6-3, the J gene TRBJ2-3; 8 nucleotides match TRBD2. This CDR3 is built from 15 residues. Germline trimming cut 2 bases from V and 5 bases from J; bases unmatched to any gene: 6. Germline CDR1 is MNHEY and CDR2 is SVGEGT. The CDR3 reads CASSYRGGEGDTQYF. CDR3 sequence (DNA): TGTGCCAGCAGTTACCGGGGGGGGGAGGGAGATACGCAGTATTTT.

This clonotype was seen repeatedly, ten times or more. This sequence joins TRBV10-2 and TRBJ2-1; D is undetermined. The CDR3 is made up of 13 amino acids. Looked up from germline, CDR1 is WSHSY and CDR2 is SAAADI. V shed 0 bases and J shed 11 bases, with 11 bases lying between them. CDR3 sequence reads: CASSESMGPKQFF. In DNA, the CDR3 is TGCGCCAGCAGTGAGTCTATGGGTCCCAAGCAGTTCTTC.

This clonotype was counted at least ten times. This chain links TRBV7-9 with TRBJ2-2, with D possibly being TRBD2 (5 bases). Trimming took off 5 bases at V and 4 bases at J, with 8 bases between the two ends. Germline CDR1 is SEHNR and CDR2 is FQNEAQ (reference sequence). CDR3 size: 13 residues. The CDR3 region is CASSLSATGELFF. The DNA for the CDR3 is TGTGCCAGCAGCCTTAGCGCCACCGGGGAGCTGTTTTTT.

This clonotype was picked up many times. The chain is built from TRBV20-1 and TRBJ1-2; possibly TRBD1 for D (6 bases). Per germline, CDR1 DFQATT and CDR2 SNEGSKA (reference sequence). CDR3 length equals 13 residues. The V end was cut by 2 bases, the J end by 4 bases, with 11 bases between. CDR3 residues: CSARQTGPYGYTF. The CDR3 coding sequence is TGCAGTGCTAGACAAACAGGGCCCTATGGCTACACCTTC.

This clonotype came up many times. V is TRBV6-2 or TRBV6-3 and J is TRBJ2-3; D perhaps matches TRBD2 (6 bases). Germline lookup yields CDR1 MNHEY and CDR2 SVGEGT. The V end was cut by 6 bases, the J end by 2 bases, with 12 bases between. CDR3 length: 14 amino acids. The CDR3 bases are TGTGCCAGCAGCCGGGACTCCGCCACAGATACGCAGTATTTT. Encoded protein: CASSRDSATDTQYF.

This clonotype was counted at least ten times. This sequence joins TRBV19 and TRBJ1-1; possibly TRBD1 for D (5 bases). CDR1 is LNHDA and CDR2 is SQIVND in the germline V gene (reference sequence). V was trimmed by 4 bases and J by 3 bases, leaving 12 bases between them. The CDR3 covers 14 residues. The CDR3 DNA reads as TGTGCCAGTAGTAGCGGGACGGTGGACACTGAAGCTTTCTTT. Protein: CASSSGTVDTEAFF.

The chain couples TRBV4-1 to TRBJ1-1, with 8 bases matching TRBD1. V gave up 3 bases and J gave up 6 bases; unmatched junction bases: 6. In germline, CDR1 is MGHRA, CDR2 YSYEKL. The CDR3 loop spans 14 amino acids. The CDR3: CASSQGGQGSEAFF. The DNA of the CDR3 is TGCGCCAGCAGCCAGGGAGGACAGGGCTCTGAAGCTTTCTTT.

The gene calls are TRBV24-1 and TRBJ2-5; D is unresolved. This CDR3 is built from 14 residues. Germline-derived CDR1 and CDR2 are KGHDR and SFDVKD. V was trimmed by 0 bases and J by 1 base, leaving 5 bases between them. CDR3 sequence (DNA): TGTGCCACCAGTGATTTGAGGGCCCAAGAGACCCAGTACTTC. It specifies CATSDLRAQETQYF.

This clonotype was seen ten or more times. The chain recombines TRBV5-1 with TRBJ1-2; a possible D gene is TRBD1 (5 bases). CDR1 SGHRS and CDR2 YFSETQ come from the germline V gene. The CDR3 length is 16 residues. V was clipped by 1 base and J by 3 bases, with 16 bases between them. The CDR3 DNA reads as TGCGCCAGCAGCTTGTCGCCGGGGCAGGGCGACTATGGCTACACCTTC. Its translation: CASSLSPGQGDYGYTF.

About this clonotype: A much larger clone sits a single nucleotide away, making a read error possible. The rearrangement links TRBV9 to TRBJ2-7, with TRBD1 matching over 8 bases. The CDR3 is made up of 15 amino acids. Germline lookup yields CDR1 SGDLS and CDR2 YYNGEE. Trimming at V came to 4 bases and at J to 5 bases, leaving 11 bases not matched to a gene. The CDR3 nucleotides are TGTGCCAGCAGCTTCAAGGACAGGGAAGTCAACGAGCAGTACTTC. The encoded protein is CASSFKDREVNEQYF.